This is a list of T cell receptor beta chains from one sample in a study of cytomegalovirus exposure and HLA in healthy donors. Profiling relied on immunoSEQ multiplex PCR, and the TCRdb table lists in-frame clones only, not all of them. The sample lists about 180,000 clones, 85% occurring once. The sample taken for sequencing was PBMCs. The receptors stem from a man aged 18 to 30 in good health and CMV-seropositive. The CDR3 runs from the conserved cysteine through the conserved F or W. Each record gives: V gene, CDR3 protein.

TRBV11-3	CASSSDRGEGPQHF
TRBV6-7	CASRCPLSSGRDPPF
TRBV9	CASSVVPGSYEQYF
TRBV28	CASSSETPRASYNEQFF
TRBV7-9	CASSINTGNNEQFF
TRBV11-2	CASSAGGTSYEQYF
TRBV9	CASSIDNEQFF
TRBV29-1	CSVEEQEGTEAFF
TRBV6-5	CASSYPNRDYEQYF
TRBV5-1	CASSRAGASYEQYF
TRBV28	CASSHAEGYTF
TRBV5-1	CASSLGPGQRFTDTQYF
TRBV5-1	CASRAGTGANVLTF
TRBV15	CATSREVGDVNSPLHF
TRBV28	CASSGTGTNYGYTF
TRBV7-9	CASSLMQGLRNEKLFF
TRBV9	CASSVSSRTNYGYTF
TRBV14	CASSQEVAGRSYEQYF
TRBV5-1	CASSPPDRANEQFF
TRBV9	CASSAEAGASYEQYF
TRBV7-9	CASSPKSGELGNIQYF
TRBV30	CAGSLVMPDTQYF
TRBV30	CASLGLAGSTDTQYF
TRBV7-9	CASSLVSGEGDTEAFF